This T cell receptor (beta chain) comes out of a study of blood T cell repertoires in COVID-19. This clone was seen more than once but under ten times. Grouping used clinical history reported by participants in a survey and questionnaire. The repertoire was sequenced with immunoSEQ multiplex PCR; TCRdb's copy has only in-frame clones and lacks some. Found here are about 260,000 clones, around 89% of them singletons; the top ten hold over 0.85%. The sample was PBMCs or T cells enriched from blood (not recorded which). The clonotype comes from a man aged 50-59 years who had been exposed to COVID-19.

In nucleotides, the CDR3 is TGTGCCACCGCGGTGGGCTCCTACAATGAGCAGTTCTTC. Its protein product is CATAVGSYNEQFF. The chain employs TRBV7-9 and TRBJ2-1, with no clear D. The length of the CDR3 is 13 residues. The V gene lost 10 bases and the J gene lost 0 bases, with 10 bases spanning the gap. Germline-derived CDR1 and CDR2 are SEHNR and FQNEAQ (reference sequence). Full variable domain (outside the CDR3, taken from reference TRBV7-9 and TRBJ2-1): DTGVSQNPRHKITKRGQNVTFRCDPISEHNRLYWYRQTLGQGPEFLTYFQNEAQLEKSRLLSDRFSAERPKGSFSTLEIQRTEQGDSAMYLCATAVGSYNEQFFGPGTRLTVL.